The 32 T cell receptor beta chains below all came from one sample that was sequenced in a study of PD-1 blockade in classical Hodgkin lymphoma. The method was immunoSEQ multiplex PCR; TCRdb's version includes in-frame clones alone and lacks a portion of them. Here the sample spans 90,000 or so clones, around 78% being singletons. Regarding time point: cycle 4 day 1 (C4D1), after five to seven weeks of nivolumab. Relapses following autologous stem cell transplantation were seen in all patients, with brentuximab vedotin exposure varying. The sequenced sample was peripheral blood mononuclear cells (PBMCs), obtained before the fourth cycle of nivolumab. These TCRs come from a human donor with classical Hodgkin lymphoma.

The V and J genes are TRBV4-1 and TRBJ1-5, with a tentative D call TRBD1 (6 bases). V lost 2 bases to trimming and J lost 4 bases, with 15 bases between them. The CDR3 extends over 16 amino acids. CDR1 MGHRA and CDR2 YSYEKL come from the germline V gene. The CDR3 sequence is CASSQRGRGENQPQHF. The CDR3 DNA follows: TGCGCCAGCAGCCAAAGGGGCAGGGGTGAAAATCAGCCCCAGCATTTT.

This chain joins TRBV29-1 and TRBJ1-2, with D perhaps TRBD1 (5 bases). The V end lost 2 bases, the J end lost 7 bases, and 11 bases lay between the germline ends. CDR1 and CDR2 from the germline V gene are SQVTM and ANQGSEA. The CDR3 covers 12 residues. CDR3 residues: CSVERGTGGYTF. The CDR3 DNA sequence: TGCAGCGTTGAAAGGGGAACAGGTGGCTACACCTTC.

The chain has TRBV5-1 and TRBJ1-6; D gene uncertain. The CDR3 totals 16 residues. Looked up from germline, CDR1 is SGHRS and CDR2 is YFSETQ. V lost 0 bases and J 7 bases, leaving 14 bases between the germline ends. For the CDR3, the DNA is TGCGCCAGCAGCTTGGTTGGGGATCGAGTAAATTCACCCCTCCACTTT. This encodes CASSLVGDRVNSPLHF. Together with reference TRBV5-1 and TRBJ1-6, the CDR3 gives the full variable domain: KAGVTQTPRYLIKTRGQQVTLSCSPISGHRSVSWYQQTPGQGLQFLFEYFSETQRNKGNFPGRFSGRQFSNSRSEMNVSTLELGDSALYLCASSLVGDRVNSPLHFGNGTRLTVT.

This clone appeared once. The chain joins TRBV30 to TRBJ1-6, with 10 bases lining up with TRBD1. The V segment lost 2 bases and the J segment 10 bases; nucleotides outside the gene matches: 5. The CDR3 is 14 residues long. CDR1 is GTSNPN, CDR2 SVGIG, per germline (reference sequence). This chain's CDR3 is CAWSIGTGVSPLHF. Written as DNA, the CDR3 is TGTGCCTGGAGTATCGGGACAGGGGTCTCACCCCTCCACTTT.

The chain has TRBV11-3 and TRBJ2-7; 8 positions agree with TRBD2. CDR1 and CDR2 (germline): SGHNT, YENEEA. Losses at the gene ends were 5 bases for V and 3 bases for J; bases not matched to a gene: 9. This CDR3 spans 15 amino acids. The CDR3 coding sequence is TGTGCCAGCAGCCCGGGGGGGGCGGGATTCTACGAGCAGTACTTC. Translating it yields CASSPGGAGFYEQYF.

The rearrangement joins TRBV25-1 to TRBJ1-6, with unresolved D. Germline lookup yields CDR1 MGHDK and CDR2 SYGVNS. V lost 4 bases, J lost 0 bases, and 7 bases lay in between. CDR3 length: 15 residues. CDR3 sequence reads: CASSGTSSYNSPLHF. Here the CDR3 DNA reads TGTGCCAGCAGTGGAACGAGCTCCTATAATTCACCCCTCCACTTT.

This clone was counted between two and nine times. The chain carries TRBV19 and TRBJ2-1; 13 bases match TRBD2. The CDR3 runs to 16 residues. V lost 2 bases to trimming and J lost 5 bases; unmatched junction nucleotides: 3. The germline V gene has CDR1 LNHDA and CDR2 SQIVND (reference sequence). CDR3 region: CASSISGTSGDNEQFF. The CDR3 DNA follows: TGTGCCAGTAGTATAAGCGGGACTAGCGGGGACAATGAGCAGTTCTTC.

This rearrangement joins TRBV6-5 to TRBJ2-7; D possibly corresponds to TRBD1 (6 bases). With 6 bases removed from V and 2 bases from J, the gap between germline ends came to 17 bases. Germline values: CDR1 MNHEY, CDR2 SVGAGI. The CDR3 totals 15 residues. CDR3 bases: TGTGCCAGCAGCGCACTACAGGGATCCACCTACGAGCAGTACTTC. It codes for CASSALQGSTYEQYF.

This clone has just one count. J is TRBJ2-2 and V is TRBV21-1; the listed D gene, TRBD1, was not tested against the DNA. TRBV21-1 is a documented pseudogene. The CDR3 consists of 13 residues. The CDR3 DNA follows: TGTGCCAGCAGGGACAGGGGCGCCGGGGAGCTGTTTTTT. Translation: CASRDRGAGELFF.

The chain carries TRBV19 and TRBJ1-5, with a possible D match to TRBD1 (5 bases). The V gene lost 3 bases and the J gene lost 0 bases, with 15 bases spanning the gap. The CDR3 has 17 amino acids. Germline CDR1 is LNHDA and CDR2 is SQIVND (reference sequence). Here the CDR3 DNA reads TGTGCCAGTAGTATTGTGCCCGGGGCGGATAGCAATCAGCCCCAGCATTTT. Encoded protein: CASSIVPGADSNQPQHF. Filled out from reference TRBV19 and TRBJ1-5, the complete variable domain reads DGGITQSPKYLFRKEGQNVTLSCEQNLNHDAMYWYRQDPGQGLRLIYYSQIVNDFQKGDIAEGYSVSREKKESFPLTVTSAQKNPTAFYLCASSIVPGADSNQPQHFGDGTRLSIL.

The rearrangement joins TRBV9 to TRBJ2-3; D is perhaps TRBD2 (6 bases). CDR1 is SGDLS and CDR2 is YYNGEE in the germline V gene. Trimming stripped 4 bases from V and 5 bases from J, with 20 bases between. This CDR3 has 16 amino acids. The CDR3 spells CASSKGAGPGRDTQYF. The CDR3 DNA reads TGTGCCAGCAGCAAAGGGGCGGGACCGGGGAGAGATACGCAGTATTTT.

This clone was detected once. The chain recombines TRBV9 with TRBJ1-2, with 9 nucleotides matching TRBD1. V lost 3 bases, J lost 5 bases, and 5 bases stayed unmatched. In germline, CDR1 is SGDLS, CDR2 YYNGEE. This CDR3 spans 14 amino acids. As DNA, the CDR3 is TGTGCCAGCAGCGATCGGACAGGGGTATATGGCTACACCTTC. This gives the protein CASSDRTGVYGYTF. The variable domain in full, completed from reference TRBV9 and TRBJ1-2, reads DSGVTQTPKHLITATGQRVTLRCSPRSGDLSVYWYQQSLDQGLQFLIQYYNGEERAKGNILERFSAQQFPDLHSELNLSSLELGDSALYFCASSDRTGVYGYTFGSGTRLTVV.

V gene TRBV7-2 combines with J gene TRBJ2-5; TRBD2 matches at 13 bases. The CDR3 totals 16 residues. V lost 6 bases to trimming and J lost 7 bases; unmatched junction nucleotides: 11. CDR1 is SGHTA, CDR2 FQGNSA, per germline. This CDR3 reads CASSRTSGSGGGTQYF. CDR3 nucleotides: TGTGCCAGCAGTCGGACTAGCGGGAGCGGTGGGGGGACCCAGTACTTC.

J is TRBJ2-2 and V is TRBV27; 15 bases are a match to TRBD2. The germline gives CDR1 MNHEY, CDR2 SMNVEV (reference sequence). The CDR3 covers 17 residues. V shed 8 bases and J 0 bases; nucleotides not matched to a gene: 4. The DNA for the CDR3 is TGTGCCAGCCGGACTAGCGGGAGGGCCTCGAACACCGGGGAGCTGTTTTTT. Its translation is CASRTSGRASNTGELFF.

The chain uses TRBV9 and TRBJ2-3; D may correspond to TRBD1 or TRBD2 (5 bases each). The V end lost 0 bases, the J end lost 6 bases, and 23 bases lay between the germline ends. The V gene's germline CDR1 is SGDLS and CDR2 YYNGEE. The CDR3 spans 18 residues. The CDR3 coding sequence is TGTGCCAGCAGCGTAGAGGCCTATCTGGGGGATTTAGCGGATACGCAGTATTTT. Translating gives CASSVEAYLGDLADTQYF. Full variable domain (outside the CDR3, taken from reference TRBV9 and TRBJ2-3): DSGVTQTPKHLITATGQRVTLRCSPRSGDLSVYWYQQSLDQGLQFLIQYYNGEERAKGNILERFSAQQFPDLHSELNLSSLELGDSALYFCASSVEAYLGDLADTQYFGPGTRLTVL.

The rearrangement links TRBV29-1 to TRBJ1-4, with 8 bases aligning to TRBD1. The germline V gene has CDR1 SQVTM and CDR2 ANQGSEA. The CDR3 extends over 14 amino acids. V shed 6 bases and J 5 bases; nucleotides not matched to a gene: 8. CDR3 sequence reads: CSVRQGRRNEKLFF. CDR3 DNA sequence: TGCAGCGTCCGACAGGGGCGGAGGAATGAAAAACTGTTTTTT.

The V and J genes are TRBV7-6 and TRBJ1-4, with D perhaps matching TRBD1 (6 bases). Germline V CDR1 and CDR2: SGHVS, FNYEAQ. The V gene lost 5 bases and the J gene lost 3 bases, with 13 bases spanning the gap. This CDR3 spans 15 amino acids. CDR3 in amino acids: CASSLSGVANEKLFF. The CDR3 DNA is TGTGCCAGCAGCCTATCAGGGGTTGCTAATGAAAAACTGTTTTTT.

This chain connects TRBV7-9 to TRBJ2-7; D might be TRBD1 (6 bases). The germline V and J ends were trimmed by 4 bases and 6 bases, with 19 bases remaining between them. This CDR3 has 15 residues. CDR1 is SEHNR and CDR2 is FQNEAQ in the germline V gene (reference sequence). The CDR3 is CASSYGAGELIEQYF. CDR3 nucleotides: TGTGCCAGCAGCTACGGGGCAGGGGAATTGATCGAGCAGTACTTC.

This chain links TRBV28 with TRBJ2-4, with TRBD1 matching over 7 bases. From germline, CDR1 is MDHEN and CDR2 SYDVKM. The CDR3 runs to 15 residues. The trim removed 6 bases at V and 5 bases at J, leaving 10 bases unmatched. The DNA for the CDR3 is TGTGCCAGCAGATTCCGACTCACAGGGGAAAACATTCAGTACTTC. Translated: CASRFRLTGENIQYF.

The chain carries TRBV6-5 and TRBJ1-4, with 7 bases lining up with TRBD1. This CDR3 contains 14 residues. V shed 6 bases and J 5 bases; nucleotides not matched to a gene: 6. Germline V gene sequence: CDR1 MNHEY, CDR2 SVGAGI. CDR3 protein: CASRLGGGNEKLFF. Here the CDR3 DNA reads TGTGCCAGCAGATTAGGGGGCGGGAATGAAAAACTGTTTTTT.

V and J are TRBV5-6 and TRBJ1-2; D not resolved. In germline, CDR1 is SGHDT, CDR2 YYEEEE. Trimming removed 0 bases at V and 3 bases at J, with 6 bases between. The CDR3 runs to 13 residues. The CDR3 DNA is TGTGCCAGCAGCTTGGGGCCCTACTATGGCTACACCTTC. It yields the protein CASSLGPYYGYTF.

For this clone: Other DNA sequences in the sample encode the same CDR3. The chain employs TRBV6-1 and TRBJ1-5; no clear D gene. Germline V gene sequence: CDR1 MNHNS, CDR2 SASEGT. The germline V and J ends were trimmed by 6 bases and 0 bases, with 6 bases remaining between them. The CDR3 contains 13 residues. The CDR3 sequence is CASRAYSNQPQHF. The CDR3 bases are TGTGCCAGCAGGGCCTATAGCAATCAGCCCCAGCATTTT.

The V gene is TRBV5-1, the J gene TRBJ1-5; possible D gene TRBD1, 5 bases. The CDR3 runs 15 residues. CDR1 SGHRS and CDR2 YFSETQ come from the germline V gene. The V and J ends lost 1 base and 5 bases respectively, with 13 bases between them. CDR3 DNA: TGCGCCAGCAGCTTGTCGGCAGGGCTTGATCAGCCCCAGCATTTT. As protein: CASSLSAGLDQPQHF.

This clone was detected only once. The chain combines TRBV2 with TRBJ2-5; D may correspond to TRBD1 or TRBD2 (5 bases each). Trimming removed 2 bases at V and 5 bases at J, with 12 bases between. This CDR3 spans 14 amino acids. Germline CDR1 and CDR2: SNHLY and FYNNEI. This chain's CDR3 is CASSESWGLETQYF. The CDR3 bases are TGTGCCAGCAGTGAATCTTGGGGGTTGGAGACCCAGTACTTC.

This clone was recorded a few times. The chain is built from TRBV27 and TRBJ1-2; TRBD1 matches 12 bases. The junction had 4 bases not matched to a gene; V was cut back by 4 bases and J by 4 bases. Germline V CDR1 and CDR2: MNHEY, SMNVEV (reference sequence). This CDR3 is built from 15 residues. CDR3 in DNA: TGTGCCAGCAGTTGGGGGACAGGGGGCGGCTATGGCTACACCTTC. It encodes CASSWGTGGGYGYTF.

This clone came up a few times. DNA of the CDR3: TGTGCCAGCAGCCCCCGGGGGCTTGAGACCCAGTACTTC. It codes for CASSPRGLETQYF. The chain is built from TRBV7-9 and TRBJ2-5; D could derive from TRBD1 or TRBD2 (6 bases each). The CDR3 loop spans 13 amino acids. The V end was cut by 5 bases, the J end by 5 bases, with 12 bases between. Germline V lookup: CDR1 SEHNR, CDR2 FQNEAQ (reference sequence).

The table lists this clone with a count of one. The chain uses TRBV5-4 and TRBJ1-1, with D hard to call. This CDR3 is built from 15 residues. Germline V lookup: CDR1 SGHNT, CDR2 YYREEE (reference sequence). V was shortened by 0 bases and J by 1 base, with 10 bases between the two germline ends. The CDR3 loop is CASSLAVMANTEAFF. The CDR3 bases are TGTGCCAGCAGCTTGGCCGTGATGGCGAACACTGAAGCTTTCTTT.

The chain combines TRBV5-1 with TRBJ2-2; D remains unclear. The CDR3 length is 15 residues. Trimming removed 0 bases at V and 5 bases at J, with 11 bases between. Germline CDR1 is SGHRS and CDR2 is YFSETQ. CDR3 amino acids: CASSLDLRRTGELFF. CDR3 DNA: TGCGCCAGCAGCTTGGATTTGAGGAGAACCGGGGAGCTGTTTTTT.

The chain combines TRBV7-2 with TRBJ1-1; D possibly corresponds to TRBD1 (5 bases). This CDR3 is 14 amino acids long. V was clipped by 6 bases and J by 2 bases, with 13 bases between them. CDR1 and CDR2 from the germline V gene are SGHTA and FQGNSA. CDR3 in amino acids: CASRDRPRNTEAFF. In DNA form, the CDR3 reads TGTGCCAGCAGAGACAGACCCCGTAACACTGAAGCTTTCTTT.

The rearrangement links TRBV18 to TRBJ2-7; D gene unclear. CDR1 KGHSH and CDR2 LQKENI come from the germline V gene. V was pared by 3 bases and J by 4 bases, with 13 bases between. The CDR3 has 14 amino acids. CDR3 in DNA: TGTGCCAGCTCACCCGATCGGAATAGATACGAGCAGTACTTC. Translating it yields CASSPDRNRYEQYF.

The V gene is TRBV28, the J gene TRBJ2-7; D call uncertain. This CDR3 has 12 amino acids. The V end was cut by 2 bases, the J end by 2 bases, with 4 bases between. The germline CDR1 and CDR2 sequences are MDHEN and SYDVKM. The CDR3 DNA is TGTGCCAGCAGTTTAAGGCCCTACGAGCAGTACTTC. This gives the protein CASSLRPYEQYF.

CDR3 sequence (DNA): TGCGCCAGCAGCCAAGATTATTCCGGGGTCACACTAACTGAAGCTTTCTTT. Encoded protein: CASSQDYSGVTLTEAFF. The chain has TRBV4-3 and TRBJ1-1, with D uncertain. Germline CDR1 and CDR2: LGHNA and YSLEER. V lost 0 bases to trimming and J lost 5 bases, with 19 bases between them. The CDR3 runs to 17 residues.